The rows below give T cell receptor beta chains drawn from one sample of a study of CXCR3-negative and CXCR3-positive naive CD8 T cells. TCRdb re-called the 5' RACE reads; one entry per CDR3 protein, DNA not given. Its table lists roughly 110,000 distinct CDR3 sequences. Material: naive CXCR3+ CD8+ T cells from blood. The receptors were gathered from a human donor in good health. Some clones in this sample may be carry-over from other donors' samples. CDR3s include the opening cysteine and the closing phenylalanine or tryptophan.

>TRBV12-3/TRBV12-4|TRBJ2-7
CASSPGPEGYEQYF
>TRBV3-1|TRBJ2-1
CASSQTSGTYNEQFF
>TRBV28|TRBJ2-3
CASSSTGLAGARYGYTQYF
>TRBV30|TRBJ2-1
CAWSEETGGRNEQFF
>TRBV7-9|TRBJ2-7
CASSSSSGWRPHEQYF
>TRBV7-9|TRBJ1-1
CASRPGGENTEAFF
>TRBV7-7|TRBJ2-1
CASSLGTSGENEQFF
>TRBV6-2/TRBV6-3|TRBJ2-5
CASTPGLEETQYF
>TRBV5-1|TRBJ2-3
CASSFGLAGEANTQYF
>TRBV25-1|TRBJ1-1
CASSDQGATEAFF
>TRBV7-2|TRBJ2-3
CASSFKGRGTFYTDTQYF
>TRBV20-1|TRBJ2-1
CSARDFRTTLNEQFF
>TRBV27|TRBJ1-2
CASSLTGLGNYGYTF
>TRBV6-5|TRBJ2-2
CASSYGDANTGELFF
>TRBV6-2/TRBV6-3|TRBJ2-2
CASSPPGLETGELFF
>TRBV20-1|TRBJ2-1
CSARDPSGATYNEQFF
>TRBV19|TRBJ2-7
CASSADNSYEQYF
>TRBV29-1|TRBJ2-1
CSAEGGSSYNEQFF
>TRBV29-1|TRBJ2-1
CSVHRDNSYNEQFF
>TRBV7-9|TRBJ2-1
CASSPNYNEQFF
>TRBV21-1|TRBJ2-2
CASSKGDPDWDGGLNTGELFF
>TRBV10-3|TRBJ1-5
CAIEDRARDQPQHF
>TRBV7-8|TRBJ2-5
CASSSELAQETQYF
>TRBV10-3|TRBJ2-1
CAISRDTYNEQFF
>TRBV5-6|TRBJ2-7
CASSLFVSFYEQYF
>TRBV7-9|TRBJ2-7
CASSQSNSGGYEQYF
>TRBV20-1|TRBJ2-1
CSARTGRESYNEQFF
>TRBV7-6|TRBJ2-3
CASSRLVEGTDTQYF
>TRBV20-1|TRBJ2-1
CSARDLIAEPPNEQFF
>TRBV28|TRBJ2-2
CASTLVDTGELFF
>TRBV7-9|TRBJ2-7
CASSLTGAAYEQYF
>TRBV7-2|TRBJ2-5
CASSLALGGETQYF
>TRBV4-3|TRBJ1-1
CASSQEKEFLNTEAFF
>TRBV5-1|TRBJ2-7
CASSPYQGIGHEQYF
>TRBV4-3|TRBJ2-1
CASSQDRLGGGTEQFF
>TRBV6-4|TRBJ2-2
CASSDSMLGDGTGELFF
>TRBV29-1|TRBJ2-1
CSVGQGASLFF
>TRBV7-8|TRBJ2-7
CASSLTEMSSYEQYF
>TRBV5-1|TRBJ2-7
CASSRWGDHEQYF
>TRBV27|TRBJ2-7
CASRVTGVRNEQYF
>TRBV9|TRBJ2-1
CASSAVEGYNEQFF
>TRBV2|TRBJ2-7
CASSAGGGYEQYF
>TRBV14|TRBJ1-2
CASSQFEQGRNGYTF
>TRBV12-3/TRBV12-4|TRBJ2-7
CASSPLGRGSYEQYF
>TRBV29-1|TRBJ2-7
CSVNDRGEQYF
>TRBV7-2|TRBJ2-3
CASSSNTGTQYF
>TRBV4-3|TRBJ2-7
CASSQEPGGRGRYEQYF
>TRBV3-1|TRBJ2-1
CASSPTEGSSYNEQFF
>TRBV4-1|TRBJ1-4
CASSQEPATNEKLFF
>TRBV5-1|TRBJ2-7
CASSFGTSYEQYF
>TRBV11-3|TRBJ1-1
CASSLDPGITFF
>TRBV7-3|TRBJ2-2
CASSLTGANTGELFF
>TRBV7-2|TRBJ1-2
CASSLEAHQANYGYTF
>TRBV14|TRBJ2-3
CASSPWASSTDTQYF
>TRBV14|TRBJ1-1
CASSQGRTTEAFF
>TRBV12-3/TRBV12-4|TRBJ2-7
CASTHGIVAHEQYF